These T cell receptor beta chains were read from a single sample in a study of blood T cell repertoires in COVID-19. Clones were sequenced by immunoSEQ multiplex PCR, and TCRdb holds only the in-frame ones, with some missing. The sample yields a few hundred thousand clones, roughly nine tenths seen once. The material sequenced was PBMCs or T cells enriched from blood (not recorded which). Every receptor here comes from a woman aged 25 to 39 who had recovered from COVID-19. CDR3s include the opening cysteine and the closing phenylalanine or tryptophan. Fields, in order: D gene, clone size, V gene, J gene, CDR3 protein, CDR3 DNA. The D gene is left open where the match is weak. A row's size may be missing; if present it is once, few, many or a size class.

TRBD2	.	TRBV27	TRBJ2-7	CASNPSGSSSYEQYF	TGTGCCAGCAACCCTAGCGGGAGTAGCTCCTACGAGCAGTACTTC
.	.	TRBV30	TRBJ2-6	CAWRYSSGANVLTF	TGTGCCTGGAGATACAGCTCTGGGGCCAACGTCCTGACTTTC
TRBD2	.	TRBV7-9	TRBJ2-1	CASSLVSGGYNEQFF	TGTGCCAGCAGCTTAGTTAGCGGGGGCTACAATGAGCAGTTCTTC
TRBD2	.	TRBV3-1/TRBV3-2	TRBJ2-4	CASSHGTSGGATKNIQYF	TGTGCCAGCAGCCACGGGACTAGCGGGGGGGCTACCAAAAACATTCAGTACTTC
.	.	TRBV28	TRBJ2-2	CASSPDSPTGELFF	TGTGCCAGCAGCCCGGACAGCCCTACCGGGGAGCTGTTTTTT
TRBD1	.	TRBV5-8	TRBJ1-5	CASSWAGGQGIAPQHF	TGTGCCAGCAGCTGGGCCGGGGGACAGGGGATTGCGCCCCAGCATTTT
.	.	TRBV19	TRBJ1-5	CASSTPQGHNQPQHF	TGTGCCAGCTCTACTCCACAGGGACACAATCAGCCCCAGCATTTT
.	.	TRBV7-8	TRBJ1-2	CASSPGVRTNYGYTF	TGTGCCAGCAGCCCGGGGGTCCGGACGAACTATGGCTACACCTTC
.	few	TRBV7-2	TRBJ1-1	CASSLAYGNTEAFF	TGTGCCAGCAGCTTAGCGTACGGGAACACTGAAGCTTTCTTT
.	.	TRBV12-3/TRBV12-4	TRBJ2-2	CASSFSVPGELFF	TGTGCCAGCAGTTTTTCGGTTCCCGGGGAGCTGTTTTTT
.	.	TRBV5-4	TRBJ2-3	CASSWPGDGTDTQYF	TGTGCCAGCAGCTGGCCGGGGGACGGCACAGATACGCAGTATTTT
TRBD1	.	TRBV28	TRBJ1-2	CASRHRGHYGYTF	TGTGCCAGCAGGCACAGGGGACACTATGGCTACACCTTC
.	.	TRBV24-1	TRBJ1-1	CATSDSQGGATEAFF	TGTGCCACCAGTGATTCACAGGGAGGGGCGACTGAAGCTTTCTTT
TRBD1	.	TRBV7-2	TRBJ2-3	CASSLPGQGTDTQYF	TGTGCCAGCAGCTTACCGGGACAGGGGACAGATACGCAGTATTTT
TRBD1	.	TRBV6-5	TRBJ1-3	CASSRGQTFGNTIYF	TGTGCCAGCAGCCGGGGACAGACGTTTGGAAACACCATATATTTT
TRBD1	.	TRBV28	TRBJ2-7	CASRPTGTGEQYF	TGTGCCAGCAGGCCGACAGGGACGGGCGAGCAGTACTTC
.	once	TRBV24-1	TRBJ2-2	CATTSGTGELFF	TGTGCCACCACCTCGGGGACCGGGGAGCTGTTTTTT
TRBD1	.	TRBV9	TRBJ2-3	CASSPRTGGRTDTQYF	TGTGCCAGCAGCCCGCGGACAGGGGGCAGGACAGATACGCAGTATTTT
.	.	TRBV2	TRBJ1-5	CASSDNRNQPQHF	TGTGCCAGCAGTGATAATCGGAATCAGCCCCAGCATTTT
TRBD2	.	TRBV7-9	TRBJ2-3	CASSRQPILGLGSKDTQYF	TGTGCCAGCAGCCGCCAACCTATTCTAGGACTAGGTAGTAAGGATACGCAGTATTTT
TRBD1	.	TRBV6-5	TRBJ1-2	CASRRQGDYTF	TGTGCCAGCAGGAGGCAGGGGGACTACACCTTC
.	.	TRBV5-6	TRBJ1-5	CASSSWGLGNQPQHF	TGTGCCAGCAGCTCGTGGGGCCTCGGCAATCAGCCCCAGCATTTT
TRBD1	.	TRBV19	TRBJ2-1	CASSIDGQGFNEQFF	TGTGCCAGTAGTATAGACGGACAGGGGTTCAATGAGCAGTTCTTC
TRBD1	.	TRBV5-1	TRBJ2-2	CASSSGGSGELFF	TGCGCCAGCAGCTCAGGGGGCTCCGGGGAGCTGTTTTTT
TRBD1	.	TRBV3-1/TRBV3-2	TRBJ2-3	CASSQGRLLPGQGRRTDTQYF	TGTGCCAGCAGCCAAGGTCGGTTGCTACCGGGACAGGGTCGGCGCACAGATACGCAGTATTTT